These T cell receptor beta chains were read from a single sample in a study of CD8 T cells in Susac syndrome. TCRdb fed the immunoSEQ multiplex PCR reads into MiXCR, producing one record per CDR3 protein. The repertoire holds some 99,000 distinct CDR3 sequences, with 90% to 96% as singletons. Sequenced sample: CD4+ T cells from PBMCs. The receptors here all came from a human donor in good health. Both conserved end residues are part of each CDR3. The order of the fields is V gene, CDR3 length, D gene, clone size, J gene, CDR3 protein, CDR3 DNA. A D gene is named only where the DNA matches it firmly. Size is stated for part of the rows, as once, few or many counts, or as a class when the clone is expanded.

v_gene: TRBV29-1
len: 14
d_gene: TRBD1
abundance: NA
j_gene: TRBJ2-3
CDR3aa: CSGRQGVGADTQYF
CDR3nt: TGCAGCGGACGACAGGGGGTTGGGGCAGATACGCAGTATTTT

v_gene: TRBV7-8
len: 18
d_gene: TRBD1
abundance: NA
j_gene: TRBJ1-4
CDR3aa: CASSLDRDRGGLGEKLFF
CDR3nt: TGTGCCAGCAGCTTAGACCGGGACAGGGGCGGTTTAGGAGAAAAACTGTTTTTT

v_gene: TRBV2
len: 15
d_gene: TRBD2
abundance: once
j_gene: TRBJ2-5
CDR3aa: CASRSSGGVSETQYF
CDR3nt: TGTGCCAGCAGGTCCAGCGGGGGGGTCAGCGAGACCCAGTACTTC

v_gene: TRBV20-1
len: 12
d_gene: NA
abundance: NA
j_gene: TRBJ2-7
CDR3aa: CSAQGLTYEQYF
CDR3nt: TGCAGTGCCCAGGGGCTCACCTACGAGCAGTACTTC

v_gene: TRBV19
len: 13
d_gene: NA
abundance: NA
j_gene: TRBJ2-5
CDR3aa: CASARTVQETQYF
CDR3nt: TGTGCCAGTGCGAGGACAGTACAAGAGACCCAGTACTTC

v_gene: TRBV13
len: 14
d_gene: NA
abundance: NA
j_gene: TRBJ2-5
CDR3aa: CASSATSIRETQYF
CDR3nt: TGTGCCAGCAGCGCTACTAGCATCCGAGAGACCCAGTACTTC

v_gene: TRBV20-1
len: 15
d_gene: NA
abundance: NA
j_gene: TRBJ2-6
CDR3aa: CSARVEGSGANVLTF
CDR3nt: TGCAGTGCTAGAGTGGAGGGCTCTGGGGCCAACGTCCTGACTTTC

v_gene: TRBV13
len: 15
d_gene: TRBD1
abundance: NA
j_gene: TRBJ1-5
CDR3aa: CASSSGQGKNQPQHF
CDR3nt: TGTGCCAGCAGCTCGGGACAGGGAAAAAATCAGCCCCAGCATTTT

v_gene: TRBV20-1
len: 13
d_gene: NA
abundance: once
j_gene: TRBJ2-2
CDR3aa: CSARGVVTGELFF
CDR3nt: TGCAGTGCTAGAGGGGTGGTCACCGGGGAGCTGTTTTTT

v_gene: TRBV6-1
len: 13
d_gene: NA
abundance: NA
j_gene: TRBJ2-7
CDR3aa: CASRLRGTYEQYF
CDR3nt: TGTGCCAGCAGGCTTAGAGGGACCTACGAGCAGTACTTC

v_gene: TRBV5-4
len: 17
d_gene: TRBD1
abundance: NA
j_gene: TRBJ2-2
CDR3aa: CASSGSTGTTNTGELFF
CDR3nt: TGTGCCAGCAGCGGATCGACAGGGACAACGAACACCGGGGAGCTGTTTTTT

v_gene: TRBV20-1
len: 14
d_gene: NA
abundance: NA
j_gene: TRBJ1-2
CDR3aa: CSARDPFDSKGYTF
CDR3nt: TGCAGTGCTAGAGACCCTTTCGACTCTAAAGGCTACACCTTC

v_gene: TRBV28
len: 13
d_gene: NA
abundance: NA
j_gene: TRBJ2-7
CDR3aa: CASSVQVKYEQYF
CDR3nt: TGTGCCAGCAGTGTCCAGGTGAAATACGAGCAGTACTTC

v_gene: TRBV7-9
len: 17
d_gene: NA
abundance: NA
j_gene: TRBJ2-6
CDR3aa: CASSFAGIESGANVLTF
CDR3nt: TGTGCCAGCAGCTTCGCGGGGATTGAATCTGGGGCCAACGTCCTGACTTTC

v_gene: TRBV2
len: 18
d_gene: TRBD2
abundance: NA
j_gene: TRBJ2-3
CDR3aa: CASSEARAGGPETDTQYF
CDR3nt: TGTGCCAGCAGTGAAGCTCGGGCGGGGGGGCCCGAGACAGATACGCAGTATTTT

v_gene: TRBV2
len: 15
d_gene: NA
abundance: NA
j_gene: TRBJ2-2
CDR3aa: CASKERGTNTGELFF
CDR3nt: TGTGCCAGCAAGGAAAGGGGAACGAACACCGGGGAGCTGTTTTTT

v_gene: TRBV7-6
len: 15
d_gene: NA
abundance: NA
j_gene: TRBJ2-7
CDR3aa: CASSLGDGKSYEQYF
CDR3nt: TGTGCCAGCAGCTTAGGGGACGGAAAAAGCTACGAGCAGTACTTC

v_gene: TRBV7-8
len: 13
d_gene: NA
abundance: NA
j_gene: TRBJ2-1
CDR3aa: CASSHRLDNEQFF
CDR3nt: TGTGCCAGCAGCCACCGACTGGACAATGAGCAGTTCTTC

v_gene: TRBV5-1
len: 12
d_gene: NA
abundance: once
j_gene: TRBJ2-7
CDR3aa: CASSLGWNEQYF
CDR3nt: TGCGCCAGCAGCTTGGGTTGGAACGAGCAGTACTTC

v_gene: TRBV5-1
len: 18
d_gene: NA
abundance: NA
j_gene: TRBJ2-6
CDR3aa: CASSLAGQATSGANVLTF
CDR3nt: TGCGCCAGCAGCTTGGCCGGCCAGGCAACCTCTGGGGCCAACGTCCTGACTTTC

v_gene: TRBV2
len: 12
d_gene: NA
abundance: NA
j_gene: TRBJ2-7
CDR3aa: CASSATRDEQYF
CDR3nt: TGTGCCAGCAGTGCCACACGGGACGAGCAGTACTTC

v_gene: TRBV3-1
len: 13
d_gene: TRBD2
abundance: NA
j_gene: TRBJ2-5
CDR3aa: CASSLLALKTQYF
CDR3nt: TGTGCCAGCAGCCTACTAGCGTTGAAGACCCAGTACTTC

v_gene: TRBV7-9
len: 11
d_gene: NA
abundance: NA
j_gene: TRBJ2-7
CDR3aa: CASSWGSSLLF
CDR3nt: TGTGCCAGCAGCTGGGGGTCAAGCCTTCTCTTC

v_gene: TRBV3-1
len: 15
d_gene: TRBD1
abundance: NA
j_gene: TRBJ2-5
CDR3aa: CASSQIGTEKETQYF
CDR3nt: TGTGCCAGCAGCCAAATCGGGACAGAAAAAGAGACCCAGTACTTC

v_gene: TRBV3-1
len: 15
d_gene: TRBD1
abundance: NA
j_gene: TRBJ1-2
CDR3aa: CASSARQGSGYGYTF
CDR3nt: TGTGCCAGCAGCGCTCGACAGGGTTCCGGCTATGGCTACACCTTC

v_gene: TRBV7-9
len: 13
d_gene: TRBD1
abundance: once
j_gene: TRBJ2-7
CDR3aa: CASRPGQGYEQYF
CDR3nt: TGTGCCAGCAGGCCTGGACAGGGGTACGAGCAGTACTTC

v_gene: TRBV20-1
len: 14
d_gene: NA
abundance: NA
j_gene: TRBJ1-2
CDR3aa: CSARVYLGSYGYTF
CDR3nt: TGCAGTGCTAGAGTTTACTTAGGGAGCTATGGCTACACCTTC

v_gene: TRBV15
len: 15
d_gene: TRBD1
abundance: NA
j_gene: TRBJ1-6
CDR3aa: CATSAGGKSNSPLHF
CDR3nt: TGTGCCACCAGCGCAGGGGGAAAGAGTAATTCACCCCTCCACTTT

v_gene: TRBV5-1
len: 14
d_gene: NA
abundance: NA
j_gene: TRBJ1-4
CDR3aa: CASSPGSANEKLFF
CDR3nt: TGCGCCAGCAGCCCCGGGTCCGCTAATGAAAAACTGTTTTTT

v_gene: TRBV7-9
len: 16
d_gene: NA
abundance: NA
j_gene: TRBJ2-3
CDR3aa: CASSSAGTLSTDTQYF
CDR3nt: TGTGCCAGCAGCTCGGCCGGGACATTGAGCACAGATACGCAGTATTTT

v_gene: TRBV29-1
len: 14
d_gene: TRBD1
abundance: NA
j_gene: TRBJ2-5
CDR3aa: CSVDNRGLVETQYF
CDR3nt: TGCAGCGTTGACAACAGGGGGCTCGTCGAGACCCAGTACTTC

v_gene: TRBV29-1
len: 15
d_gene: TRBD1
abundance: NA
j_gene: TRBJ1-2
CDR3aa: CSVEEGTGDTYGYTF
CDR3nt: TGCAGCGTTGAAGAAGGAACAGGGGACACCTATGGCTACACCTTC

v_gene: TRBV28
len: 15
d_gene: TRBD1
abundance: NA
j_gene: TRBJ1-5
CDR3aa: CASITTGQGHQPQHF
CDR3nt: TGTGCCAGCATCACGACAGGACAGGGACATCAGCCCCAGCATTTT

v_gene: TRBV3-1
len: 12
d_gene: TRBD1
abundance: NA
j_gene: TRBJ1-1
CDR3aa: CASSRRQGEAFF
CDR3nt: TGTGCCAGCAGCCGCCGACAGGGTGAAGCTTTCTTT

v_gene: TRBV19
len: 14
d_gene: NA
abundance: NA
j_gene: TRBJ1-2
CDR3aa: CASTPGPTRNGYTF
CDR3nt: TGTGCCAGTACCCCAGGGCCCACCCGGAATGGCTACACCTTC

v_gene: TRBV14
len: 13
d_gene: NA
abundance: NA
j_gene: TRBJ1-1
CDR3aa: CASSQEFYTEAFF
CDR3nt: TGTGCCAGCAGCCAAGAATTTTACACTGAAGCTTTCTTT

v_gene: TRBV12-3/TRBV12-4
len: 15
d_gene: TRBD2
abundance: NA
j_gene: TRBJ2-5
CDR3aa: CASSFRREFRETQYF
CDR3nt: TGTGCCAGCAGTTTTCGGCGGGAGTTCCGGGAGACCCAGTACTTC

v_gene: TRBV30
len: 13
d_gene: NA
abundance: NA
j_gene: TRBJ1-1
CDR3aa: CAWSEQGSTEAFF
CDR3nt: TGTGCCTGGAGTGAGCAGGGGAGCACTGAAGCTTTCTTT

v_gene: TRBV10-3
len: 13
d_gene: NA
abundance: once
j_gene: TRBJ2-2
CDR3aa: CAIRQPDPGELFF
CDR3nt: TGTGCCATTCGACAGCCGGATCCCGGGGAGCTGTTTTTT

v_gene: TRBV28
len: 12
d_gene: NA
abundance: NA
j_gene: TRBJ1-1
CDR3aa: CASRPLGTEAFF
CDR3nt: TGTGCCAGCAGACCCTTAGGGACTGAAGCTTTCTTT

v_gene: TRBV12-3/TRBV12-4
len: 15
d_gene: NA
abundance: NA
j_gene: TRBJ2-4
CDR3aa: CASGTSQLAKNIQYF
CDR3nt: TGTGCCAGCGGTACTTCGCAACTAGCCAAAAACATTCAGTACTTC